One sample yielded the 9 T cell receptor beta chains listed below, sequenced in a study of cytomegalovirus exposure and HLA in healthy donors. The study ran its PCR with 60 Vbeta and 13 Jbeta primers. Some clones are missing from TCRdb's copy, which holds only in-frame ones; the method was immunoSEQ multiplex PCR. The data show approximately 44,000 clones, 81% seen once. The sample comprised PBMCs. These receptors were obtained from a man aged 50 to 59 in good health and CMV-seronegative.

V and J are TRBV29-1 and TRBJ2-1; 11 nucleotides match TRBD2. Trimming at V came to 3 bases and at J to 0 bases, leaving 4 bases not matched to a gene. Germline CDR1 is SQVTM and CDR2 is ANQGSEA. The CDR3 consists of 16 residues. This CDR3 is CSVEGLAASSYNEQFF. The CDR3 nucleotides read TGCAGCGTTGAGGGACTAGCGGCCAGCTCCTACAATGAGCAGTTCTTC.

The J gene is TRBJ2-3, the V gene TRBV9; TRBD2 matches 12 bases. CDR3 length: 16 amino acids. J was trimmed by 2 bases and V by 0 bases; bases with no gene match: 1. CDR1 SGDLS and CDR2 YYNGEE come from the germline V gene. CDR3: CASSVGTSGVTDTQYF. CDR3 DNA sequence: TGTGCCAGCAGCGTAGGGACTAGCGGGGTCACAGATACGCAGTATTTT.

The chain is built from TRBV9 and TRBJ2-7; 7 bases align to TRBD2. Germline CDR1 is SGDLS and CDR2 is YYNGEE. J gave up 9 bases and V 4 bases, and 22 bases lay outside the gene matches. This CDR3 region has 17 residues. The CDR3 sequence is CASSPQGSGKAPTPQYF. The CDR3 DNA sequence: TGTGCCAGCAGCCCCCAGGGCAGCGGGAAAGCACCAACCCCGCAGTACTTC.

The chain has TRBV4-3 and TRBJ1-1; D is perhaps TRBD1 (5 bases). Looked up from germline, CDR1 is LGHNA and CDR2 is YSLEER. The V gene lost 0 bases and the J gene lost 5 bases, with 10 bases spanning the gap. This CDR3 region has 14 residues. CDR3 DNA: TGCGCCAGCAGCCAAGACGGGGGATCGACTGAAGCTTTCTTT. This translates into CASSQDGGSTEAFF.

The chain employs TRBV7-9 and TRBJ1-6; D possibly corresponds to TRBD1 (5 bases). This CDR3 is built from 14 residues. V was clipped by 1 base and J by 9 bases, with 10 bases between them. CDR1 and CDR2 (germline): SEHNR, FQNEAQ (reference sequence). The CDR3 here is CASSLEQARSPLHF. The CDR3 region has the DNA TGTGCCAGCAGCTTAGAACAGGCGCGTTCACCCCTCCACTTT. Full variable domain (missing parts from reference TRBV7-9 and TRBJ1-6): DTGVSQNPRHKITKRGQNVTFRCDPISEHNRLYWYRQTLGQGPEFLTYFQNEAQLEKSRLLSDRFSAERPKGSFSTLEIQRTEQGDSAMYLCASSLEQARSPLHFGNGTRLTVT.

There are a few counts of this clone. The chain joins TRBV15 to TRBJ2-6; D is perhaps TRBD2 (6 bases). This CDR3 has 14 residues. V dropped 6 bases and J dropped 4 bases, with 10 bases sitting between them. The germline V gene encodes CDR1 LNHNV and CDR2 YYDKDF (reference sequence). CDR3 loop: CATSRRAGANVLTF. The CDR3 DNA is TGTGCCACCAGTCGGAGGGCCGGGGCCAACGTCCTGACTTTC.

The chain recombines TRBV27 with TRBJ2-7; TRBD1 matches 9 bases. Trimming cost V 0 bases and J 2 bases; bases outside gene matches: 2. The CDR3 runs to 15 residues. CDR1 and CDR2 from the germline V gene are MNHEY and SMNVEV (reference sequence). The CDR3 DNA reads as TGTGCCAGCAGTTTATCGGGACAGGGCGCCTACGAGCAGTACTTC. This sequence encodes CASSLSGQGAYEQYF.

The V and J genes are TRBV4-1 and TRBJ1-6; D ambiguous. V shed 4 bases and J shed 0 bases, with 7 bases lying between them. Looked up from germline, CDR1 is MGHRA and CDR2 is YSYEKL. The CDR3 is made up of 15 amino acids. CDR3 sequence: CASSPGSSYNSPLHF. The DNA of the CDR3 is TGCGCCAGCAGCCCTGGCAGCTCCTATAATTCACCCCTCCACTTT.

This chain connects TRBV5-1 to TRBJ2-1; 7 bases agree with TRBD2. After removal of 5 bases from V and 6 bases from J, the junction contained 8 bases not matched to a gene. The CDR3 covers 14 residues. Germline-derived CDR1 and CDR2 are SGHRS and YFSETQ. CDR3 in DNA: TGCGCCAGCAGAAAAGCGGGAATTATCAATGAGCAGTTCTTC. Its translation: CASRKAGIINEQFF.